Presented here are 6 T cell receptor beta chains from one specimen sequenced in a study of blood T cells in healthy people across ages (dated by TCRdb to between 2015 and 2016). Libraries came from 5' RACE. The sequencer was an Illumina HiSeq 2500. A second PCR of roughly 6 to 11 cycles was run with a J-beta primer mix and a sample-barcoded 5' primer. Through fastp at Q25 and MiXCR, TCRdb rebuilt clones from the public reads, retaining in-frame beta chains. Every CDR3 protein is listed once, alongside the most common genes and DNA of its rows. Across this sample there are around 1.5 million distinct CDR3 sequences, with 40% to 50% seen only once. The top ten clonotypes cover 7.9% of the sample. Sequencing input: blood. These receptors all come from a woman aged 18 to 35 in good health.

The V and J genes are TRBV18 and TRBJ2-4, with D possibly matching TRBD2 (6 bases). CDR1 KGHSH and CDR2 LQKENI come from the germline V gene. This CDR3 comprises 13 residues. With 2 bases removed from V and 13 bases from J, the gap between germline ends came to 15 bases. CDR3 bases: TGTGCCAGCTCACCAAATCCGGAGGGTGAGCAGTACTTC. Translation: CASSPNPEGEQYF.

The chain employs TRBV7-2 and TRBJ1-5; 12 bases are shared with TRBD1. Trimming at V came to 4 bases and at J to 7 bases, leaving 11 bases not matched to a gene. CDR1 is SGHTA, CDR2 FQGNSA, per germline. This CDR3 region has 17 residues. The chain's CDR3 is CASSYQGQGAFRQPQHF. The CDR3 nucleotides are TGTGCCAGCAGCTACCAGGGACAGGGGGCATTTCGGCAGCCCCAGCATTTT. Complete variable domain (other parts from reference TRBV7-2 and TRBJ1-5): GAGVSQSPSNKVTEKGKDVELRCDPISGHTALYWYRQSLGQGLEFLIYFQGNSAPDKSGLPSDRFSAERTGGSVSTLTIQRTQQEDSAVYLCASSYQGQGAFRQPQHFGDGTRLSIL.

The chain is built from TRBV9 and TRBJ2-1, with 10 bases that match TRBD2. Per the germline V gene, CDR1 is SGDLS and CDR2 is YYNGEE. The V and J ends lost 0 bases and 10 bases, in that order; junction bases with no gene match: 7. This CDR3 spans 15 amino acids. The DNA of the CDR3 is TGTGCCAGCAGCGTAGAGAGCGGGGGGGCTTGGGAGCAGTTCTTC. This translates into CASSVESGGAWEQFF.

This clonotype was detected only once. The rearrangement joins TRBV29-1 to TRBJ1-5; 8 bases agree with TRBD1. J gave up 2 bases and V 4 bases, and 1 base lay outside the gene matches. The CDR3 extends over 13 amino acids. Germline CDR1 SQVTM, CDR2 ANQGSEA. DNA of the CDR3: TGCAGCGTTGGGACAGGGCGCAATCAGCCCCAGCATTTT. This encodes CSVGTGRNQPQHF.

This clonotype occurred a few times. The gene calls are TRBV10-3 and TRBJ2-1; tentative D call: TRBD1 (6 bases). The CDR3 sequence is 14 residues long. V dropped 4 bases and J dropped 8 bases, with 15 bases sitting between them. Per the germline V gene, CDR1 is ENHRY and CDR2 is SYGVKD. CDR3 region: CAISVTGLEDEQFF. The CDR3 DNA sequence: TGTGCCATCAGTGTTACAGGGTTAGAGGATGAGCAGTTCTTC.

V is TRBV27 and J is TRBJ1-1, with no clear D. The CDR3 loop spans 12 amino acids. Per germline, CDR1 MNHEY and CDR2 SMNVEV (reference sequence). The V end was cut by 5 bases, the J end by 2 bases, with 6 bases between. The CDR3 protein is CASSTINTEAFF. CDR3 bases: TGTGCCAGCAGTACCATCAACACTGAAGCTTTCTTT.